Below, 8 T cell receptor beta chains from the same sample are listed, as sequenced in a study of beta chain features in type 1 diabetes (dated by TCRdb to between 2017 and 2018). Study-wide findings and limitations: Type 1 diabetes patients showed a moderate but significant shortening of TCRB CDR3 length in all four CD4+ subsets.

Libraries were built with the immunoSEQ multiplex PCR assay. The High Capacity cDNA Reverse Transcription Kit was used to reverse transcribe all of the isolated RNA, meaning that expressed TCRB transcripts were what got sequenced. Not all clones reach the TCRdb copy of this immuneACCESS table, which keeps in-frame sequences only. Checked studies attribute under half of the gap to unresolved V genes and leave the rest unexplained. Present in this sample are roughly 700,000 clones, 13% of which were seen just once. Less than 0.025% of the sample is taken by the ten largest. Their target antigens are unknown. What was sequenced was naive CD4+ T cells from blood. This specimen's cell subset or site label, interpreted: true naive CD4+ T cells. These receptors were collected from a man younger than 35 with type 1 diabetes.

This clone turned up a few times. The chain uses TRBV4-1 and TRBJ2-3; 7 bases are shared with TRBD1. This CDR3 spans 17 amino acids. Trimming cost V 1 base and J 8 bases; bases outside gene matches: 15. Germline V gene data show CDR1 as MGHRA and CDR2 as YSYEKL. The CDR3 region has the DNA TGCGCCAGCAGCCAAGGTGGGACAGCGGCGACTGCGGGTACGCAGTATTTT. Residues: CASSQGGTAATAGTQYF.

The J gene is TRBJ2-5, the V gene TRBV4-1, with a tentative D call TRBD2 (5 bases). This CDR3 region has 15 residues. The germline V gene encodes CDR1 MGHRA and CDR2 YSYEKL. V dropped 6 bases and J dropped 0 bases, with 14 bases sitting between them. In nucleotides, the CDR3 is TGCGCCAGCAGTCCCTCCTCAGCGGACCAAGAGACCCAGTACTTC. Protein product: CASSPSSADQETQYF.

The chain recombines TRBV6-1 with TRBJ1-1; 8 bases line up with TRBD1. V dropped 6 bases and J dropped 0; count of bases not matched to a gene: 0. Germline V gives CDR1 MNHNS, CDR2 SASEGT. This CDR3 contains 13 residues. The CDR3, as DNA: TGTGCCAGCAGGACAGGGGTGAACACTGAAGCTTTCTTT. Translated, it gives CASRTGVNTEAFF.

This clone was seen only a few times. CDR3 sequence reads: CASSTTGAEGYTF. The CDR3 coding sequence is TGTGCCAGCAGTACAACAGGGGCTGAAGGCTACACCTTC. The V gene is TRBV2, the J gene TRBJ1-2; 7 bases align to TRBD1. This CDR3 region has 13 residues. V shed 5 bases and J 8 bases; nucleotides not matched to a gene: 8. The germline V gene has CDR1 SNHLY and CDR2 FYNNEI.

This clone was counted between two and nine times. The V and J genes are TRBV2 and TRBJ2-7, with D possibly TRBD1 on 6 matching bases. Germline V gene sequence: CDR1 SNHLY, CDR2 FYNNEI. CDR3 length: 13 residues. The ends were cut back, 6 bases at V and 2 bases at J, with 11 bases in the middle. Here the CDR3 DNA reads TGTGCCAGCAGGCCCAGGGGCGCCTACGAGCAGTACTTC. This translates into CASRPRGAYEQYF.

V and J are TRBV7-2 and TRBJ2-3; possible D gene TRBD2, 6 bases. The CDR3 has 14 amino acids. The V and J ends lost 5 bases and 6 bases respectively, with 15 bases between them. In germline, CDR1 is SGHTA, CDR2 FQGNSA. This chain's CDR3 is CASSVGLSLDTQYF. The CDR3 DNA follows: TGTGCCAGCAGCGTTGGACTATCCTTGGATACGCAGTATTTT.

This clone was counted between two and nine times. The V call is TRBV13, the J call TRBJ2-3; D tentatively reads TRBD1 or TRBD2 (5 bases each). The length of the CDR3 is 16 residues. The germline V and J ends were trimmed by 5 bases and 0 bases, with 15 bases remaining between them. Germline CDR1 is PRHDT and CDR2 is FYEKMQ (reference sequence). As DNA, the CDR3 is TGTGCCAGCAGCCGCTGGGACGGCACTAGCACAGATACGCAGTATTTT. Protein product: CASSRWDGTSTDTQYF.

The chain joins TRBV10-2 to TRBJ2-7; D call uncertain. Trimming shortened V by 5 bases and J by 3 bases, and 14 bases separated the two germline ends. The germline CDR1 and CDR2 sequences are WSHSY and SAAADI. This CDR3 has 14 amino acids. The CDR3 DNA reads TGCGCCAGCAGTCGAGCTCCCGGGTTCTACGAGCAGTACTTC. Its translation: CASSRAPGFYEQYF.